This record looks at one T cell receptor beta chain sequence and its context. Its antigen is not known. From the 120-subject validation cohort, which was separate from the roughly 610-subject first cohort, the donors were drawn. Produced via immunoSEQ multiplex PCR; TCRdb's table is partial and in-frame only. Of 120,000 or so clones in the sample, approximately 95% are singletons; the top ten hold 1.7%. The V gene's germline CDR1 is GTSNPN and CDR2 SVGIG (reference sequence). The CDR3 is 15 amino acids. V lost 0 bases, J lost 1 base, and 9 bases lay in between. These data belong to a study of cytomegalovirus exposure and HLA in healthy donors. Study as a whole: A later analysis reported the same platform for the 110 or so validation repertoires and the 666 first-cohort repertoires. Study-wide results and caveats: Specificity of a few CMV-associated chains for CMV antigens was verified in vitro. There were fewer than 200 TCR beta chains listed as cytomegalovirus-associated.

The clonotype originates from a young man in good health and CMV-seronegative. The V and J genes are TRBV30 and TRBJ1-4; the D gene is possibly TRBD1 (5 bases). Material for sequencing was PBMCs. As DNA, the CDR3 is TGTGCCTGGAGTGTCAGGGCGTTAACTAATGAAAAACTGTTTTTT. Its protein product is CAWSVRALTNEKLFF.